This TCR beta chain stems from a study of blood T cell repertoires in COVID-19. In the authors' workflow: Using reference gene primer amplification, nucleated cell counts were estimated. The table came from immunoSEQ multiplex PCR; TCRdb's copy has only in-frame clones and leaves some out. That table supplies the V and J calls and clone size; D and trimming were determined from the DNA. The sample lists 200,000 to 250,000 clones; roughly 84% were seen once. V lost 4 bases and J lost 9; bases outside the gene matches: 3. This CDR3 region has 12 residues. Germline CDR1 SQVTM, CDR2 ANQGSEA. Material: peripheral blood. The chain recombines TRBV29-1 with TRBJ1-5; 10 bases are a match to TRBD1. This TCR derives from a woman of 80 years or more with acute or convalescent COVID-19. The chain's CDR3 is CSVGTGGRPQHF. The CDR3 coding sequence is TGCAGCGTTGGGACAGGGGGTAGGCCCCAGCATTTT.